One sample yielded the 20 T cell receptor beta chains listed below, sequenced in a study of identical twins (dated by TCRdb to about 2016). Receptor amplification or capture employed 5' RACE. The sequencer listed for this sample is Illumina HiSeq 2000. In-frame beta chains were kept once TCRdb had trimmed the public reads at Q25 with fastp and called clones with MiXCR. CDR3 protein duplicates are merged, each entry listing the most common genes and DNA. In all, the sample holds more than 600,000 distinct CDR3 sequences, and roughly 18% of those were seen once. The top ten clonotypes cover about 12% of the sample. These data were also reused for a study on T cells expressing NK-cell markers.

Sequencing was done on a sample of PBMCs. These receptors all stem from a woman in her late teens or twenties in good health.

The V gene is TRBV6-5, the J gene TRBJ2-7; tentatively, D is TRBD2 (6 bases). The CDR3 consists of 13 residues. The germline V and J ends were trimmed by 7 bases and 3 bases, with 13 bases remaining between them. Germline V CDR1 and CDR2: MNHEY, SVGAGI. The chain's CDR3 is CASIKPGGYEQYF. In nucleotides, the CDR3 is TGTGCCAGCATTAAACCCGGGGGCTACGAGCAGTACTTC.

This clonotype appeared many times. The chain recombines TRBV20-1 with TRBJ2-3, with 7 bases fitting TRBD1. CDR1 is DFQATT and CDR2 is SNEGSKA in the germline V gene (reference sequence). The CDR3 is made up of 10 amino acids. CDR3 region: CRGQTDTQYF. The CDR3 coding sequence is TGCAGGGGACAGACAGATACGCAGTATTTT.

This clonotype showed up many times. The chain couples TRBV10-3 to TRBJ1-5, with 8 bases identical to TRBD1. Trimming cost V 10 bases and J 2 bases; bases outside gene matches: 7. Germline V gene sequence: CDR1 ENHRY, CDR2 SYGVKD. There are 14 residues in the CDR3. CDR3 DNA sequence: TGTGCCACCGCCGGACAGGGCGGCAATCAGCCCCAGCATTTT. Translated, it gives CATAGQGGNQPQHF.

CDR3: CASSLRGYGTEAFF. The CDR3 nucleotides are TGTGCCAGCAGTTTAAGGGGTTACGGCACTGAAGCTTTCTTT. The chain carries TRBV12-3 or TRBV12-4 and TRBJ1-1; possible D gene TRBD1, 5 bases. V was trimmed by 2 bases and J by 4 bases, leaving 11 bases between them. This CDR3 is 14 amino acids long.

This clonotype was recorded a few times. The chain recombines TRBV7-3 with TRBJ1-1; tentative D call: TRBD1 (5 bases). CDR1 and CDR2 from the germline V gene are SGHTA and FQGTGA. V shed 5 bases and J shed 1 base, with 14 bases lying between them. The CDR3 covers 15 residues. This chain's CDR3 is CASSRTGNKNTEAFF. For the CDR3, the DNA is TGTGCCAGCAGCCGTACAGGAAATAAGAACACTGAAGCTTTCTTT.

In its sample, this clonotype was seen many times. The rearrangement joins TRBV5-1 to TRBJ1-2, with 8 bases aligning to TRBD1. V lost 3 bases, J lost 2 bases, and 6 bases stayed unmatched. The CDR3 has 15 residues. From germline, CDR1 is SGHRS and CDR2 YFSETQ. The DNA for the CDR3 is TGCGCCAGCAGCTCGCTCGGACAGGGAAACTATGGCTACACCTTC. Encoded protein: CASSSLGQGNYGYTF.

The chain combines TRBV12-3 or TRBV12-4 with TRBJ2-1, with 11 bases identical to TRBD2. The CDR3 totals 16 residues. V trimming: 6 bases; J trimming: 4 bases; junction bases outside the gene matches: 8. CDR3 nucleotides: TGTGCCAGCAGCCAAGCTAGCGGGAGGTCTTACAATGAGCAGTTCTTC. Protein product: CASSQASGRSYNEQFF.

The genes are TRBV7-9 and TRBJ2-7; D may correspond to TRBD1 or TRBD2 (5 bases each). The V end was cut by 7 bases, the J end by 4 bases, with 17 bases between. This CDR3 spans 14 amino acids. Germline values: CDR1 SEHNR, CDR2 FQNEAQ (reference sequence). The CDR3 sequence: CASTTTGPPYEQYF. The CDR3 coding sequence is TGTGCCAGCACCACCACGGGACCGCCTTACGAGCAGTACTTC.

The rearrangement links TRBV5-1 to TRBJ1-2; D gene unclear. Trimming left V 0 bases short and J 5 bases short, with 20 bases between. This CDR3 is 17 amino acids long. Germline V gene sequence: CDR1 SGHRS, CDR2 YFSETQ. In DNA form, the CDR3 reads TGCGCCAGCAGCTTGGGGGAGGCGGAAAAACTTAAGTATGGCTACACCTTC. As protein: CASSLGEAEKLKYGYTF.

This clonotype was seen more than once but under ten times. The rearrangement joins TRBV3-1 to TRBJ2-1; 8 bases line up with TRBD2. Trimming at V came to 1 base and at J to 16 bases, leaving 6 bases not matched to a gene. Germline CDR1 reads LGHDT; CDR2 reads YNNKEL (reference sequence). The CDR3 totals 12 residues. CDR3: CASSQAGTRGFF. The DNA for the CDR3 is TGTGCCAGCAGCCAAGCTGGGACTAGAGGTTTCTTC.

This clonotype was seen repeatedly, ten times or more. The rearrangement joins TRBV5-1 to TRBJ2-7, with 8 bases matching TRBD1. J gave up 6 bases and V 9 bases, and 20 bases lay outside the gene matches. This CDR3 region has 16 residues. Germline values: CDR1 SGHRS, CDR2 YFSETQ. Written as DNA, the CDR3 is TGCGCCACCGGGCCGACGACAGGGGCGACTCTCTCCGAGCAGTACTTC. Amino acids: CATGPTTGATLSEQYF. The whole variable domain, filled in from reference TRBV5-1 and TRBJ2-7, reads KAGVTQTPRYLIKTRGQQVTLSCSPISGHRSVSWYQQTPGQGLQFLFEYFSETQRNKGNFPGRFSGRQFSNSRSEMNVSTLELGDSALYLCATGPTTGATLSEQYFGPGTRLTVT.

This sequence joins TRBV25-1 and TRBJ2-3; TRBD2 matches 11 bases. With V trimmed by 8 bases and J by 0 bases, 16 bases remained unmatched. The CDR3 runs to 19 residues. The V gene's germline CDR1 is MGHDK and CDR2 SYGVNS. This CDR3 is CASSLWGLAGGASTDTQYF. CDR3 DNA sequence: TGTGCCAGCTCTCTATGGGGGCTAGCGGGAGGTGCTAGCACAGATACGCAGTATTTT.

The J gene is TRBJ1-4, the V gene TRBV7-2; 7 bases align to TRBD1. The V and J ends lost 1 base and 0 bases, in that order; junction bases with no gene match: 2. Germline V gene data show CDR1 as SGHTA and CDR2 as FQGNSA. The CDR3 contains 16 residues. CDR3: CASSLDRGATNEKLFF. The CDR3 DNA follows: TGTGCCAGCAGCTTAGACAGGGGTGCAACTAATGAAAAACTGTTTTTT.

This clonotype was picked up a small number of times. CDR3 amino acids: CASSHHGTDEQFF. The CDR3 DNA reads as TGTGCCAGCAGTCACCACGGGACGGATGAGCAGTTCTTC. This chain joins TRBV27 and TRBJ2-1; the D gene could be TRBD1 or TRBD2 (5 bases each). This CDR3 has 13 residues. V shed 5 bases and J shed 8 bases, with 13 bases lying between them. The germline gives CDR1 MNHEY, CDR2 SMNVEV (reference sequence).

This clonotype has at least ten counts. Its ends do not fully match the called genes, so a read error is possible. The rearrangement links TRBV12-3 or TRBV12-4 to TRBJ2-1; D perhaps matches TRBD2 (5 bases). There are 15 residues in the CDR3. CDR3 nucleotide sequence: TGTGCCAGCAGCTTAGCGAGGAGTTCCTACAATGAGCAGTTCTTC. It translates to CASSLARSSYNEQFF.

This clonotype was counted a few times. The gene calls are TRBV18 and TRBJ2-3; D ambiguous. Germline lookup yields CDR1 KGHSH and CDR2 LQKENI. The CDR3 is made up of 16 amino acids. The V end lost 2 bases, the J end lost 1 base, and 13 bases lay between the germline ends. The CDR3 here is CASSPILQKRTDTQYF. Here the CDR3 DNA reads TGTGCCAGCTCACCAATCTTACAAAAACGCACAGATACGCAGTATTTT. The complete variable domain, with remaining parts taken from reference TRBV18 and TRBJ2-3, reads NAGVMQNPRHLVRRRGQEARLRCSPMKGHSHVYWYRQLPEEGLKFMVYLQKENIIDESGMPKERFSAEFPKEGPSILRIQQVVRGDSAAYFCASSPILQKRTDTQYFGPGTRLTVL.

The chain joins TRBV5-1 to TRBJ2-1; no definite D call. This CDR3 region has 14 residues. Germline lookup yields CDR1 SGHRS and CDR2 YFSETQ. Trimming took off 7 bases at V and 4 bases at J, with 15 bases between the two ends. CDR3 in amino acids: CASGLSTNYNEQFF. The DNA of the CDR3 is TGCGCCAGCGGGCTTTCCACTAATTACAATGAGCAGTTCTTC.

This clonotype has just a few counts. J is TRBJ2-3 and V is TRBV7-6; D remains unclear. The CDR3 length is 14 residues. Trimming removed 5 bases from V and 5 bases from J, with 14 bases in between. Germline values: CDR1 SGHVS, CDR2 FNYEAQ. CDR3 DNA sequence: TGTGCCAGCAGCCCTATTAATACCAGAGATACGCAGTATTTT. The encoded protein is CASSPINTRDTQYF.

In its sample, this clonotype was seen a few times. CDR3 region: CASSRPGLATDEQYF. DNA of the CDR3: TGTGCCAGCAGCCGACCGGGACTAGCGACCGACGAGCAGTACTTC. The V and J genes are TRBV6-1 and TRBJ2-7; 10 nucleotides agree with TRBD2. V was clipped by 6 bases and J by 5 bases; unmatched bases: 10. In germline, CDR1 is MNHNS, CDR2 SASEGT. The CDR3 extends over 15 amino acids.

This clonotype was observed a few times. The CDR3 reads CASLAGANTGELFF. The CDR3, as DNA: TGTGCCAGCCTTGCCGGGGCGAACACCGGGGAGCTGTTTTTT. The V and J genes are TRBV12-3 or TRBV12-4 and TRBJ2-2; a weak D match, TRBD2 (5 bases). The CDR3 is made up of 14 amino acids. Trimming removed 8 bases at V and 0 bases at J, with 10 bases between.